This T cell receptor (beta chain) was profiled in a study of graft-versus-host responses after intestinal transplantation. Across the whole study: Anti-thymocyte globulin induction was given to all recipients, followed by tacrolimus and steroids for two to four years.

Profiling relied on immunoSEQ multiplex PCR, and the TCRdb table lists in-frame clones only, not all of them. The sample carries approximately 90,000 clones, about 92% recorded once. The CDR3 is 14 amino acids. J gave up 6 bases and V 3 bases, and 7 bases lay outside the gene matches. The germline gives CDR1 LGHNT, CDR2 FRNRAP. Regarding this clone: Its antigen is not identified.

General study points: GvH clones were identified in recipient marrow, with some first appearing in ileum or blood. Early after transplant, HvG declines were associated with peak levels of circulating GvH clones.

The chain links TRBV12-5 to TRBJ1-1, with 7 bases lining up with TRBD1. Here the sequenced sample was unstimulated CD8+ T cells sorted from spleen or lymph node cells, taken before intestinal transplant. The source of this sequence is a human donor who received an intestinal transplant. CDR3 sequence: CASGLGGAEAEAFF. In DNA form, the CDR3 reads TGTGCTAGTGGTTTAGGGGGCGCGGAGGCTGAAGCTTTCTTT.